This T cell receptor (beta chain) was recorded in a study of tissue T cells after allogeneic stem cell transplantation. At the level of the study: Gastrointestinal graft-versus-host disease was present in all patients, each treated with several therapy lines. Smaller viable blood or marrow samples skipped sorting for direct DNA extraction.

Sequencing of TCRbeta CDR3 at survey depth gave sequences and template counts. Assay: immunoSEQ multiplex PCR; the TCRdb copy retains only in-frame clones and omits some. The sample yields about 43,000 clones, roughly 90% seen once. The input for sequencing was blood, taken before transplantation. The sequence was obtained from a woman between 35 and 70 years old who later had graft-versus-host disease after an allogeneic stem cell transplant.

CDR3 loop: CASSFNGQETQYF. The CDR3 region has the DNA TGTGCCAGCAGTTTTAATGGGCAAGAGACCCAGTACTTC. The chain employs TRBV28 and TRBJ2-5, with D unresolved. CDR1 is MDHEN and CDR2 is SYDVKM in the germline V gene. CDR3 length equals 13 residues. V lost 3 bases, J lost 2 bases, and 7 bases lay in between.